The TCR beta chain under discussion was sequenced for a study of cytomegalovirus exposure and HLA in healthy donors. Amplification used 60 Vbeta primers and 13 Jbeta primers. How the authors handled the data: In a later analysis, of 79 million or so unique beta chains, about 12 million appeared in at least two donors. Repertoires were generated with immunoSEQ multiplex PCR, while TCRdb's copy carries only in-frame clones and drops some. V and J calls and clone size are as listed in that table; D and trimming were resolved from the DNA. The top ten clones hold over 4.5% of a sample with around 130,000 clones, about 81% of them seen once. The CDR3 has 19 residues. Germline CDR1 is SGDLS and CDR2 is YYNGEE. The trim removed 4 bases at V and 0 bases at J, leaving 13 bases unmatched.

The chain carries TRBV9 and TRBJ2-3, with TRBD1 matching 11 bases. This TCR came from a woman in her thirties or forties in good health and CMV-seropositive. Sequenced: PBMCs. DNA of the CDR3: TGTGCCAGCAGCTTCGGACAGGGGGCTAGCGGGGTGAGCACAGATACGCAGTATTTT. Protein sequence: CASSFGQGASGVSTDTQYF.